These 10 T cell receptor beta chains were all obtained from the same sample, sequenced in a study of blood T cell repertoires in COVID-19. This table comes from immunoSEQ multiplex PCR, and its TCRdb copy is limited to in-frame clones, with some not included. The repertoire holds 75,000 to 95,000 clones, with less than 85% as singletons. Specimen: peripheral blood. These receptors all stem from a man between 65 and 85 years old with COVID-19, enrolled during active disease.

This clone has a single count. V usage is TRBV12-3 or TRBV12-4 and J usage is TRBJ1-1; TRBD1 aligns across 8 bases. J was trimmed by 8 bases and V by 3 bases; bases with no gene match: 5. This CDR3 spans 13 amino acids. CDR3 sequence: CASSFHRGGEAFF. CDR3 bases: TGTGCCAGCAGTTTTCACAGGGGGGGGGAAGCTTTCTTT.

This chain links TRBV11-1 with TRBJ1-1; TRBD1 matches at 9 bases. The V gene's germline CDR1 is SGHAT and CDR2 FQDESV (reference sequence). V shed 5 bases, J shed 11 bases, and the junction held 9 bases outside the gene matches. The CDR3 is made up of 13 amino acids. The CDR3 is CASSKLRTGDAFF. The CDR3 DNA sequence: TGTGCCAGCAGCAAACTCCGGACAGGGGACGCTTTCTTT.

The CDR3 sequence: CASSPRGAGTEAFF. CDR3 bases: TGTGCCAGCAGCCCTCGGGGGGCGGGTACTGAAGCTTTCTTT. The chain recombines TRBV7-9 with TRBJ1-1; possible D gene TRBD1, 6 bases. Per the germline V gene, CDR1 is SEHNR and CDR2 is FQNEAQ (reference sequence). V lost 5 bases and J lost 5, with 15 bases in between. The CDR3 is made up of 14 amino acids.

DNA of the CDR3: TGTGCCAGCAGTTCCCAGAACTACGAGCAGTACTTC. Protein product: CASSSQNYEQYF. This rearrangement joins TRBV27 to TRBJ2-7, with D unclear. The CDR3 consists of 12 residues. Looked up from germline, CDR1 is MNHEY and CDR2 is SMNVEV (reference sequence). Trimming took 4 bases from V and 3 from J, leaving 7 bases between them.

This clone has ten or more counts. This chain uses TRBV28 with TRBJ1-1, with D possibly being TRBD1 (6 bases). In germline, CDR1 is MDHEN, CDR2 SYDVKM. V lost 6 bases to trimming and J lost 0 bases, with 14 bases between them. The CDR3 extends over 15 amino acids. Here the CDR3 reads CASRYLGALNTEAFF. The CDR3, as DNA: TGTGCCAGCAGATACCTGGGGGCCCTGAACACTGAAGCTTTCTTT.

This clone was found a few times. The chain is built from TRBV19 and TRBJ1-2; 8 bases are shared with TRBD1. CDR3 length: 11 residues. V was clipped by 7 bases and J by 7 bases; unmatched bases: 2. Germline V CDR1 and CDR2: LNHDA, SQIVND (reference sequence). DNA of the CDR3: TGTGCCAGTAAGACAGGGGCTGGCTACACCTTC. The encoded protein is CASKTGAGYTF. The full variable domain, with the rest looked up from reference TRBV19 and TRBJ1-2, is DGGITQSPKYLFRKEGQNVTLSCEQNLNHDAMYWYRQDPGQGLRLIYYSQIVNDFQKGDIAEGYSVSREKKESFPLTVTSAQKNPTAFYLCASKTGAGYTFGSGTRLTVV.

This clone was seen a few times. This sequence joins TRBV27 and TRBJ1-2; a weak D match, TRBD1 (5 bases). Germline assignment: CDR1 MNHEY and CDR2 SMNVEV (reference sequence). V lost 3 bases and J 4 bases, leaving 9 bases between the germline ends. This CDR3 has 13 amino acids. The CDR3 protein is CASSFQGGYGYTF. CDR3 DNA: TGTGCCAGCAGTTTCCAGGGAGGCTATGGCTACACCTTC.

J is TRBJ2-1 and V is TRBV5-4; TRBD2 agrees at 9 bases. The CDR3 loop spans 16 amino acids. The junction had 6 bases not matched to a gene; V was cut back by 1 base and J by 4 bases. The V gene's germline CDR1 is SGHNT and CDR2 YYREEE (reference sequence). CDR3 sequence: CASSLPGGRVYNEQFF. As DNA, the CDR3 is TGTGCCAGCAGCTTGCCGGGCGGGAGGGTTTACAATGAGCAGTTCTTC.

A note on this clone: Distinct nucleotide sequences in the sample also encode this CDR3. V gene TRBV19 combines with J gene TRBJ1-1; 10 nucleotides align to TRBD1. This CDR3 is 15 amino acids long. V lost 1 base to trimming and J lost 4 bases; unmatched junction nucleotides: 3. Germline loops: CDR1 LNHDA, CDR2 SQIVND (reference sequence). The CDR3 is CASSIGTGGFTEAFF. The CDR3, as DNA: TGTGCCAGTAGTATAGGGACAGGGGGTTTCACTGAAGCTTTCTTT.

This clone has just a few counts. This chain connects TRBV10-3 to TRBJ1-2, with a tentative D call TRBD1 (6 bases). This CDR3 region has 15 residues. V was clipped by 6 bases and J by 4 bases, with 18 bases between them. The germline V gene encodes CDR1 ENHRY and CDR2 SYGVKD. The CDR3 DNA sequence: TGTGCCATCAGGGCGGGGGGCCCCGACTTCTATGGCTACACCTTC. Its protein is CAIRAGGPDFYGYTF.